The clone carrying this T cell receptor beta chain was counted ten times or more. This specimen belongs to a study of Japanese encephalitis immunity and Zika vaccine responses. About the study: Predicted epitopes under 50 nM were chosen as overlapping ZIKV 15-mers.

TCRdb reanalysed the 5' RACE reads using MiXCR and keeps one entry per CDR3 protein. Altogether about 580 distinct CDR3 sequences are present, about 2% being singletons, with the ten largest covering under 30%. With 3 bases removed from V and 1 base from J, the gap between germline ends came to 9 bases. Per the germline V gene, CDR1 is MNHNS and CDR2 is SASEGT. The CDR3 loop spans 14 amino acids. PBMCs were CFSE-labeled and cultured for more than 5 days with peptide pools at approximately 1 ug/mL each. The sort collected unfixed, live, CD56-CD19-CD16-CD3+CD4+ CFSE-low proliferating CD4 T cells. Sequencing was performed on antigen-activated CD4+ T cells from blood, cultured, taken during a Zika inactivated vaccine study. This chain joins TRBV6-1 and TRBJ2-5; D uncertain. This TCR was sampled from an adult woman who received an inactivated Zika virus vaccine. CDR3 in DNA: TGTGCCAGCAGTGACGATCACCTCCAAGAGACCCAGTACTTC. This sequence encodes CASSDDHLQETQYF.